This TCR beta chain was profiled in a study of response to subunit inactivated influenza vaccine. Concerning this clonotype itself: As yet, its antigen is unknown.

TCRdb re-analysed the RT-PCR reads in MiXCR, keeping a single row per CDR3 protein. Of more than 400,000 distinct CDR3 sequences in the sample, approximately 10% are singletons; the top ten hold over 9.5%. Whole-study findings and limits: There was a suggestion from the authors that each seasonal influenza vaccination recruits few new T cells.

The input for sequencing was PBMCs from blood, taken about 40 days after vaccination. This clonotype was obtained from a man between 50 and 59 years old who received an inactivated influenza vaccine.

The CDR3 spells CAISERRTSGGAQETQYF. CDR3 nucleotide sequence: TGTGCCATCAGTGAGAGGAGGACTAGCGGGGGGGCTCAGGAGACCCAGTACTTC. The rearrangement links TRBV10-3 to TRBJ2-5, with 15 nucleotides matching TRBD2. CDR3 length: 18 residues. V lost 2 bases, J lost 5 bases, and 9 bases stayed unmatched. Germline-derived CDR1 and CDR2 are ENHRY and SYGVKD.